The 15 T cell receptor beta chains below come from one sample, sequenced in a study of OX40 agonist ivuxolimab in advanced cancers. Clones were read by immunoSEQ multiplex PCR, and TCRdb kept only the in-frame ones, dropping some. The top ten clones hold roughly 2.2% of a sample with some 77,000 clones, more than 80% of them seen once. Material: CD4+ or CD8+ T cells sorted from blood, obtained in a trial of the OX40 agonist ivuxolimab. All receptors derive from an adult with an advanced solid tumor such as melanoma, head and neck, liver or kidney cancer.

This chain connects TRBV5-4 to TRBJ2-1; D perhaps matches TRBD1 (5 bases). CDR1 and CDR2 from the germline V gene are SGHNT and YYREEE (reference sequence). Trimming removed 4 bases at V and 6 bases at J, with 14 bases between. CDR3 length equals 14 residues. The CDR3 sequence is CASSASDSSNEQFF. The DNA for the CDR3 is TGTGCCAGCAGCGCTTCCGACAGCTCCAATGAGCAGTTCTTC.

The chain employs TRBV5-1 and TRBJ2-7; 13 bases line up with TRBD2. CDR1 and CDR2 from the germline V gene are SGHRS and YFSETQ. The CDR3 loop spans 14 amino acids. After removal of 4 bases from V and 9 bases from J, the junction contained 7 bases not matched to a gene. The CDR3 reads CASSTGTSGEGQYF. The CDR3 region has the DNA TGCGCCAGCAGCACAGGGACTAGCGGGGAAGGGCAGTACTTC.

V usage is TRBV2 and J usage is TRBJ2-4; TRBD1 aligns across 10 bases. The V segment lost 3 bases and the J segment 1 base; nucleotides outside the gene matches: 9. CDR3 size: 18 residues. Germline loops: CDR1 SNHLY, CDR2 FYNNEI. CDR3 sequence (DNA): TGTGCCAGCAGTGATTTGGGACAGGGGTATATGGCCAAAAACATTCAGTACTTC. It encodes CASSDLGQGYMAKNIQYF.

This chain links TRBV27 with TRBJ2-3, with TRBD2 identical over 7 bases. The germline CDR1 and CDR2 sequences are MNHEY and SMNVEV (reference sequence). The trim removed 0 bases at V and 8 bases at J, leaving 11 bases unmatched. The CDR3 contains 16 residues. The CDR3 DNA is TGTGCCAGCAGTTTATCTGGTGGGGGGGTCTTGGTTACGCAGTATTTT. Translated: CASSLSGGGVLVTQYF.

V and J are TRBV11-2 and TRBJ2-7; 10 positions match TRBD2. CDR1 is SGHAT and CDR2 is FQNNGV in the germline V gene. J was trimmed by 7 bases and V by 6 bases; bases with no gene match: 12. The CDR3 has 15 amino acids. In nucleotides, the CDR3 is TGTGCCAGCAGTAGCGGGAGGCGACCCCCGCAGGAGCAGTACTTC. It translates to CASSSGRRPPQEQYF.

The chain couples TRBV4-1 to TRBJ2-5, with TRBD2 matching 16 bases. Germline CDR1 MGHRA, CDR2 YSYEKL. V shed 4 bases and J 5 bases; nucleotides not matched to a gene: 7. This CDR3 spans 17 amino acids. DNA of the CDR3: TGCGCCAGCAGCCCATCGGGACTAGCGGGAGGGCCGGAGACCCAGTACTTC. Translation gives CASSPSGLAGGPETQYF.

The V call is TRBV5-1, the J call TRBJ2-1, with TRBD2 matching over 14 bases. CDR1 is SGHRS and CDR2 is YFSETQ in the germline V gene. CDR3 length: 17 residues. V was clipped by 6 bases and J by 7 bases; unmatched bases: 12. DNA of the CDR3: TGCGCCAGCACTACGCCCGGGGGACTAGCGGGAGTTAATGAGCAGTTCTTC. This translates into CASTTPGGLAGVNEQFF. Supplemented by reference TRBV5-1 and TRBJ2-1, the full variable domain reads KAGVTQTPRYLIKTRGQQVTLSCSPISGHRSVSWYQQTPGQGLQFLFEYFSETQRNKGNFPGRFSGRQFSNSRSEMNVSTLELGDSALYLCASTTPGGLAGVNEQFFGPGTRLTVL.

The chain has TRBV4-3 and TRBJ1-4; 9 bases align to TRBD1. The CDR3 runs to 16 residues. CDR1 LGHNA and CDR2 YSLEER come from the germline V gene. The V and J ends lost 1 base and 8 bases, in that order; junction bases with no gene match: 8. CDR3 nucleotide sequence: TGCGCCAGCAGCCAAGGCTCGGACAGGGGTGGGGAAAAACTGTTTTTT. Translation: CASSQGSDRGGEKLFF.

The chain is built from TRBV9 and TRBJ2-7, with D possibly matching TRBD2 (6 bases). CDR1 and CDR2 from the germline V gene are SGDLS and YYNGEE. The V end lost 0 bases, the J end lost 6 bases, and 16 bases lay between the germline ends. This CDR3 spans 15 amino acids. CDR3 sequence (DNA): TGTGCCAGCAGCGTAGGTGGCGGGGTTCGGGGCGAGCAGTACTTC. Translating gives CASSVGGGVRGEQYF.

V and J are TRBV6-5 and TRBJ1-1, with D possibly being TRBD1 (5 bases). V lost 0 bases, J lost 4 bases, and 12 bases lay in between. CDR1 MNHEY and CDR2 SVGAGI come from the germline V gene. This CDR3 contains 15 residues. CDR3 region: CASSYSRDAVTEAFF. In nucleotides, the CDR3 is TGTGCCAGCAGTTACTCCCGGGACGCGGTCACTGAAGCTTTCTTT.

This clone was seen a handful of times. This chain uses TRBV11-2 with TRBJ1-5, with unresolved D. Deletions cut 1 base from V and 6 bases from J, with 7 bases between. This CDR3 region has 13 residues. Germline CDR1 SGHAT, CDR2 FQNNGV. The CDR3 region is CASSLGSSQPQHF. CDR3 DNA: TGTGCCAGCAGCTTAGGCTCGTCTCAGCCCCAGCATTTT.

The chain has TRBV27 and TRBJ2-5; TRBD2 matches 8 bases. CDR1 is MNHEY, CDR2 SMNVEV, per germline (reference sequence). CDR3 length equals 14 residues. V lost 2 bases, J lost 6 bases, and 5 bases stayed unmatched. The DNA for the CDR3 is TGTGCCAGCAGTTTAGGTGGGACTAGAAAGACCCAGTACTTC. Its translation: CASSLGGTRKTQYF.

In this sample, this clone turned up a few times. The V call is TRBV5-4, the J call TRBJ1-1; weak D call: TRBD1 (5 bases). The V and J ends lost 4 bases and 7 bases respectively, with 8 bases between them. The CDR3 is 11 residues long. The germline CDR1 and CDR2 sequences are SGHNT and YYREEE (reference sequence). The CDR3 is CASSKGIEAFF. The DNA for the CDR3 is TGTGCCAGCAGCAAGGGGATTGAAGCTTTCTTT.

The chain carries TRBV5-4 and TRBJ1-3; tentatively, D is TRBD1 (5 bases). Trimming left V 4 bases short and J 1 base short, with 15 bases between. The CDR3 is 16 residues long. Germline V lookup: CDR1 SGHNT, CDR2 YYREEE (reference sequence). CDR3 protein: CASSRGEGSSGNTIYF. Written as DNA, the CDR3 is TGTGCCAGCAGCCGCGGAGAGGGGTCGTCTGGAAACACCATATATTTT.

The CDR3 is CASSLRLAVSTDTQYF. The CDR3 bases are TGTGCCAGCAGCCTAAGACTAGCGGTTAGCACAGATACGCAGTATTTT. The rearrangement uses TRBV7-9 and TRBJ2-3; 9 positions match TRBD2. The CDR3 is 16 amino acids. J lost 0 bases, V lost 5 bases, and 6 bases had no gene match. CDR1 SEHNR and CDR2 FQNEAQ come from the germline V gene (reference sequence).